One and the same sample provided the 21 T cell receptor beta chains below, sequenced in a study of blood T cell repertoires in COVID-19. The repertoire was sequenced with immunoSEQ multiplex PCR; TCRdb's copy has only in-frame clones and lacks some. Here the sample spans approximately 63,000 clones, 91% being singletons. Sequencing input: peripheral blood. The receptors stem from a human donor in a cohort sampled during active COVID-19.

The rearrangement uses TRBV5-4 and TRBJ1-2; D is possibly TRBD1 (6 bases). V was shortened by 1 base and J by 4 bases, with 11 bases between the two germline ends. Germline CDR1 and CDR2: SGHNT and YYREEE (reference sequence). The CDR3 sequence is 14 residues long. The DNA of the CDR3 is TGTGCCAGCAGCTTGCAGGGGCAGGGCTATGGCTACACCTTC. The encoded protein is CASSLQGQGYGYTF.

By sample share, this clone is medium-sized (0.01 to 0.1%). The rearrangement uses TRBV7-9 and TRBJ2-1, with TRBD2 identical over 8 bases. V shed 5 bases and J 15 bases; nucleotides not matched to a gene: 6. The CDR3 consists of 11 residues. Germline-derived CDR1 and CDR2 are SEHNR and FQNEAQ (reference sequence). DNA for the CDR3: TGTGCCAGCAGCCCCGGGACTAGTCCGTTCTTC. Translating it yields CASSPGTSPFF.

V is TRBV24-1 and J is TRBJ2-1; 14 bases are shared with TRBD2. Trimming removed 9 bases from V and 0 bases from J; junction bases left unmatched: 9. Germline lookup yields CDR1 KGHDR and CDR2 SFDVKD. The CDR3 is made up of 18 amino acids. The CDR3 nucleotides read TGTGCCACCCATCCGGGACTAGCGGGGGAGAGCTCCTACAATGAGCAGTTCTTC. It translates to CATHPGLAGESSYNEQFF.

The rearrangement joins TRBV2 to TRBJ1-2; 10 bases agree with TRBD1. There are 14 residues in the CDR3. CDR1 is SNHLY and CDR2 is FYNNEI in the germline V gene. Trimming took 6 bases from V and 0 from J; bases not matched to a gene: 1. The CDR3 DNA is TGTGCCAGCAGCGGACAGGGGGCTAACTATGGCTACACCTTC. It specifies CASSGQGANYGYTF.

V and J are TRBV2 and TRBJ1-1; TRBD1 matches at 7 bases. Trimming removed 7 bases from V and 4 bases from J; junction bases left unmatched: 3. Germline V CDR1 and CDR2: SNHLY, FYNNEI. The length of the CDR3 is 12 residues. The CDR3 loop reads CASIRGVTEAFF. DNA for the CDR3: TGTGCCAGCATCAGGGGGGTCACTGAAGCTTTCTTT.

The gene calls are TRBV28 and TRBJ2-2, with D possibly matching TRBD1 (6 bases). Trimming shortened V by 8 bases and J by 0 bases, and 16 bases separated the two germline ends. Germline V gene lookup returns CDR1 MDHEN and CDR2 SYDVKM. The CDR3 is 16 amino acids. CDR3 sequence: CASLVGGQSNTGELFF. The CDR3, as DNA: TGTGCCAGCCTGGTTGGTGGACAGTCGAACACCGGGGAGCTGTTTTTT.

The rearrangement uses TRBV5-4 and TRBJ2-5, with 8 bases aligning to TRBD2. Germline assignment: CDR1 SGHNT and CDR2 YYREEE (reference sequence). CDR3 size: 14 residues. J gave up 1 base and V 4 bases, and 3 bases lay outside the gene matches. The CDR3 reads CASSAGLVQETQYF. As DNA, the CDR3 is TGTGCCAGCAGCGCGGGACTAGTCCAAGAGACCCAGTACTTC.

The rearrangement uses TRBV12-5 and TRBJ2-5; 7 nucleotides agree with TRBD2. Trimming cost V 5 bases and J 5 bases; bases outside gene matches: 11. The CDR3 has 15 amino acids. Germline V CDR1 and CDR2: LGHNT, FRNRAP. CDR3 DNA sequence: TGTGCTAGTGGTGCTAGCGGAGGGGCTCGGGAGACCCAGTACTTC. This codes for CASGASGGARETQYF.

This chain links TRBV6-5 with TRBJ2-7, with a possible D match to TRBD2 (6 bases). The CDR3 sequence is 12 residues long. The germline CDR1 and CDR2 sequences are MNHEY and SVGAGI. Deletions cut 2 bases from V and 7 bases from J, with 9 bases between. This CDR3 reads CASSYLGREQYF. The CDR3 DNA sequence: TGTGCCAGCAGTTACCTAGGGAGGGAGCAGTACTTC.

The chain employs TRBV9 and TRBJ2-5; 10 positions match TRBD2. V shed 0 bases, J shed 2 bases, and the junction held 4 bases outside the gene matches. Germline V gene sequence: CDR1 SGDLS, CDR2 YYNGEE. The CDR3 has 16 amino acids. CDR3 residues: CASSVATTSGQETQYF. Here the CDR3 DNA reads TGTGCCAGCAGCGTAGCTACGACTAGCGGGCAAGAGACCCAGTACTTC.

The rearrangement links TRBV5-1 to TRBJ1-1; D remains ambiguous. The CDR3 is made up of 13 amino acids. The germline gives CDR1 SGHRS, CDR2 YFSETQ. Trimming left V 4 bases short and J 3 bases short, with 10 bases between. In DNA, the CDR3 is TGCGCCAGCAGCACGGGTCGAGACACTGAAGCTTTCTTT. Protein sequence: CASSTGRDTEAFF.

The chain combines TRBV5-8 with TRBJ2-1; 9 bases line up with TRBD1. Germline lookup yields CDR1 SGHTS and CDR2 YDEGEE. The CDR3 length is 16 residues. Unmatched junction bases numbered 10, after V lost 4 bases and J lost 5 bases. CDR3 loop: CASSHWGTGTNNEQFF. The CDR3 nucleotides read TGTGCCAGCAGCCATTGGGGGACAGGGACAAACAATGAGCAGTTCTTC.

The chain joins TRBV9 to TRBJ2-3, with 13 bases lining up with TRBD2. With V trimmed by 3 bases and J by 4 bases, 5 bases remained unmatched. The CDR3 is made up of 16 amino acids. Germline V gives CDR1 SGDLS, CDR2 YYNGEE. The CDR3 here is CASSALAGGRSDTQYF. The CDR3 DNA is TGTGCCAGCAGCGCACTAGCGGGGGGGCGGTCAGATACGCAGTATTTT.

This clone was counted between two and nine times. The chain carries TRBV2 and TRBJ2-7, with 9 bases that match TRBD2. Germline V gene lookup returns CDR1 SNHLY and CDR2 FYNNEI. The CDR3 is 16 amino acids. V was pared by 10 bases and J by 7 bases, with 20 bases of the junction left unmatched. The CDR3 nucleotides read TGTGCCACTAGAAGGGGACTAGCTTCGGCGAGCGGGGAGCAGTACTTC. Amino acids: CATRRGLASASGEQYF. Variable domain in full (rest from reference TRBV2 and TRBJ2-7): EPEVTQTPSHQVTQMGQEVILRCVPISNHLYFYWYRQILGQKVEFLVSFYNNEISEKSEIFDDQFSVERPDGSNFTLKIRSTKLEDSAMYFCATRRGLASASGEQYFGPGTRLTVT.

The chain recombines TRBV29-1 with TRBJ1-2; TRBD1 agrees at 9 bases. Germline V CDR1 and CDR2: SQVTM, ANQGSEA. The V and J ends lost 3 bases and 0 bases, in that order; junction bases with no gene match: 5. The CDR3 runs to 15 residues. The CDR3 DNA follows: TGCAGCGTTGAGGACAGGGGACAAACTAACTATGGCTACACCTTC. Its translation is CSVEDRGQTNYGYTF.

The chain links TRBV7-2 to TRBJ1-2, with unresolved D. Deletions cut 1 base from V and 4 bases from J, with 10 bases between. CDR3 length equals 14 residues. Germline values: CDR1 SGHTA, CDR2 FQGNSA. The DNA of the CDR3 is TGTGCCAGCAGCTTAGTTGAGTGGAGCTATGGCTACACCTTC. Encoded protein: CASSLVEWSYGYTF.

The CDR3 loop is CASSWWGAGEETQYF. The DNA of the CDR3 is TGTGCCAGCAGTTGGTGGGGGGCGGGAGAAGAGACCCAGTACTTC. This chain joins TRBV28 and TRBJ2-5; the D gene is possibly TRBD2 (7 bases). The CDR3 consists of 15 residues. CDR1 and CDR2 (germline): MDHEN, SYDVKM. The V gene lost 4 bases and the J gene lost 3 bases, with 15 bases spanning the gap.

Here the CDR3 DNA reads TGCGCCAGCATGGGGACAGAGAACACCGGGGAGCTGTTTTTT. Translating gives CASMGTENTGELFF. The V and J genes are TRBV5-1 and TRBJ2-2, with 7 bases that match TRBD1. After removal of 6 bases from V and 1 base from J, the junction contained 3 bases not matched to a gene. The CDR3 is made up of 14 amino acids. Germline CDR1 reads SGHRS; CDR2 reads YFSETQ.

The chain links TRBV4-1 to TRBJ1-1; tentative D call: TRBD1 (6 bases). CDR1 and CDR2 from the germline V gene are MGHRA and YSYEKL. The length of the CDR3 is 15 residues. The ends were cut back, 4 bases at V and 1 base at J, with 13 bases in the middle. The CDR3 bases are TGCGCCAGCAGCCTCGCCGGGGGGGCGAACACTGAAGCTTTCTTT. This gives the protein CASSLAGGANTEAFF.

The chain uses TRBV5-6 and TRBJ2-7, with TRBD1 matching over 9 bases. V trimming: 5 bases; J trimming: 2 bases; junction bases outside the gene matches: 8. Germline V gene sequence: CDR1 SGHDT, CDR2 YYEEEE. The CDR3 loop spans 15 amino acids. CDR3 in DNA: TGTGCCAGCAGTTATCCGGGACAGGGAACCTACGAGCAGTACTTC. Residues: CASSYPGQGTYEQYF.

J is TRBJ2-7 and V is TRBV27; 8 nucleotides agree with TRBD2. The CDR3 totals 13 residues. Germline V gene lookup returns CDR1 MNHEY and CDR2 SMNVEV (reference sequence). Unmatched junction bases numbered 1, after V lost 3 bases and J lost 3 bases. In DNA form, the CDR3 reads TGTGCCAGCAGTTTGGGGACTAGCTACGAGCAGTACTTC. This translates into CASSLGTSYEQYF.